The next 27 T cell receptor beta chains were all read from a single sample in a study of blood T cell repertoires in COVID-19. TCRdb's table, derived via immunoSEQ multiplex PCR, lists solely in-frame clones and lacks some. The data contain about 120,000 clones, approximately 87% of them seen just once; the ten biggest clones take up about 7.4%. The sequencing input was peripheral blood. All receptors derive from a man between 65 and 79 years old who had recovered from COVID-19.

The chain joins TRBV7-8 to TRBJ1-2; 8 bases match TRBD1. The V and J ends lost 2 bases and 1 base, in that order; junction bases with no gene match: 6. CDR1 and CDR2 (germline): SGHVS, FQNEAQ. The CDR3 consists of 16 residues. As DNA, the CDR3 is TGTGCCAGCAGCTTATTCGGGACAGGTGATAACTATGGCTACACCTTC. This translates into CASSLFGTGDNYGYTF.

In its sample, this clone was seen once. This rearrangement joins TRBV30 to TRBJ2-7; the match to TRBD1 covers 9 bases. Germline-derived CDR1 and CDR2 are GTSNPN and SVGIG (reference sequence). V was pared by 3 bases and J by 6 bases, with 9 bases of the junction left unmatched. This CDR3 is 14 amino acids long. CDR3 residues: CAWRPGTGSAEQYF. CDR3 nucleotides: TGTGCCTGGAGGCCCGGGACAGGGTCCGCCGAGCAGTACTTC. Complete variable domain (other parts from reference TRBV30 and TRBJ2-7): SQTIHQWPATLVQPVGSPLSLECTVEGTSNPNLYWYRQAAGRGLQLLFYSVGIGQISSEVPQNLSASRPQDRQFILSSKKLLLSDSGFYLCAWRPGTGSAEQYFGPGTRLTVT.

V gene TRBV10-1 combines with J gene TRBJ2-2, with D possibly matching TRBD1 (6 bases). CDR1 WNHNN and CDR2 SYGVQD come from the germline V gene (reference sequence). Trimming left V 6 bases short and J 4 bases short, with 9 bases between. This CDR3 region has 13 residues. The CDR3 bases are TGCGCCAGCAGCCGGACAGCCACCGGGGAGCTGTTTTTT. Translating gives CASSRTATGELFF.

The chain uses TRBV5-1 and TRBJ2-5; weak D call: TRBD1 (5 bases). CDR1 SGHRS and CDR2 YFSETQ come from the germline V gene. V lost 1 base and J 4 bases, leaving 14 bases between the germline ends. This CDR3 comprises 15 residues. The chain's CDR3 is CASSLYVGQGETQYF. CDR3 DNA: TGCGCCAGCAGCTTGTACGTGGGCCAGGGAGAGACCCAGTACTTC. Full variable domain (outside the CDR3, taken from reference TRBV5-1 and TRBJ2-5): KAGVTQTPRYLIKTRGQQVTLSCSPISGHRSVSWYQQTPGQGLQFLFEYFSETQRNKGNFPGRFSGRQFSNSRSEMNVSTLELGDSALYLCASSLYVGQGETQYFGPGTRLLVL.

In this sample, this clone turned up once. The rearrangement links TRBV5-4 to TRBJ1-4; TRBD1 aligns across 10 bases. This CDR3 spans 15 amino acids. V lost 1 base and J lost 8; bases outside the gene matches: 5. Germline V lookup: CDR1 SGHNT, CDR2 YYREEE (reference sequence). DNA of the CDR3: TGTGCCAGCAGCTTGCGGGACAGGGGTGAGGAAAAACTGTTTTTT. It encodes CASSLRDRGEEKLFF.

This rearrangement joins TRBV11-1 to TRBJ1-4, with D possibly matching TRBD1 (6 bases). V was shortened by 5 bases and J by 7 bases, with 17 bases between the two germline ends. CDR3 length: 15 residues. CDR1 and CDR2 (germline): SGHAT, FQDESV (reference sequence). This chain's CDR3 is CASSHREVGPEKLFF. For the CDR3, the DNA is TGTGCCAGCAGCCACAGGGAAGTCGGTCCTGAAAAACTGTTTTTT.

The V gene is TRBV3-1 (or the pseudogene TRBV3-2), the J gene TRBJ2-5, with 7 bases identical to TRBD2. Trimming removed 3 bases from V and 5 bases from J; junction bases left unmatched: 21. This CDR3 has 19 residues. The V gene's germline CDR1 is LGHDT and CDR2 YNNKEL (reference sequence). In nucleotides, the CDR3 is TGTGCCAGCAGCCAGGGGAGGGCTAGCGAGAGGTACACCGGGGAGACCCAGTACTTC. This sequence encodes CASSQGRASERYTGETQYF.

The genes are TRBV11-2 and TRBJ2-3; no firm D call. CDR1 is SGHAT, CDR2 FQNNGV, per germline. V lost 0 bases and J lost 4, with 5 bases in between. The CDR3 totals 13 residues. For the CDR3, the DNA is TGTGCCAGCAGCTTAGATAGTGCAGATACGCAGTATTTT. The encoded protein is CASSLDSADTQYF.

The V gene is TRBV7-9, the J gene TRBJ2-7; D is possibly TRBD2 (5 bases). CDR1 and CDR2 (germline): SEHNR, FQNEAQ (reference sequence). This CDR3 has 15 amino acids. Trimming cost V 1 base and J 4 bases, with 14 bases left between them. The CDR3 nucleotides read TGTGCCAGCAGCTTAGTGTCGGGGTATAGGTACGAGCAGTACTTC. This translates into CASSLVSGYRYEQYF.

This clone came up once. The V gene is TRBV29-1, the J gene TRBJ1-1; D remains unclear. The length of the CDR3 is 13 residues. The germline V gene encodes CDR1 SQVTM and CDR2 ANQGSEA. Trimming stripped 4 bases from V and 0 bases from J, with 9 bases between. The CDR3 region is CSVAGLMNTEAFF. DNA of the CDR3: TGCAGCGTTGCAGGACTTATGAACACTGAAGCTTTCTTT.

The V and J genes are TRBV7-2 and TRBJ2-2, with D possibly being TRBD2 (6 bases). CDR1 and CDR2 from the germline V gene are SGHTA and FQGNSA. The CDR3 totals 16 residues. Trimming cost V 0 bases and J 4 bases, with 12 bases left between them. CDR3 nucleotides: TGTGCCAGCAGCTTAGCGGGCGGGATTATCACCGGGGAGCTGTTTTTT. Protein sequence: CASSLAGGIITGELFF.

In its sample, this clone was seen once. V usage is TRBV5-1 and J usage is TRBJ1-6; tentatively, D is TRBD1 (5 bases). This CDR3 contains 16 residues. Trimming removed 1 base at V and 5 bases at J, with 13 bases between. Germline V gene sequence: CDR1 SGHRS, CDR2 YFSETQ. The CDR3 region has the DNA TGCGCCAGCAGCTTGATCGGCTCAGGGAATAATTCACCCCTCCACTTT. It is translated as CASSLIGSGNNSPLHF.

The genes are TRBV10-3 and TRBJ2-3; 7 nucleotides line up with TRBD2. This CDR3 spans 14 amino acids. The germline V gene encodes CDR1 ENHRY and CDR2 SYGVKD. V lost 6 bases and J lost 1; bases outside the gene matches: 4. CDR3 DNA: TGTGCCATCAGCAAGGCGGGGGGCACAGATACGCAGTATTTT. Amino acid sequence: CAISKAGGTDTQYF.

V usage is TRBV24-1 and J usage is TRBJ2-3; D perhaps matches TRBD1 (5 bases). The CDR3 length is 13 residues. Germline lookup yields CDR1 KGHDR and CDR2 SFDVKD. V gave up 7 bases and J gave up 1 base, with 8 bases separating them. The CDR3 reads CATRGQGTDTQYF. The CDR3 DNA sequence: TGTGCCACCAGGGGGCAGGGCACAGATACGCAGTATTTT.

This chain uses TRBV5-1 with TRBJ2-2; D is possibly TRBD1 (6 bases). The germline V gene has CDR1 SGHRS and CDR2 YFSETQ. The length of the CDR3 is 14 residues. Trimming shortened V by 5 bases and J by 2 bases, and 10 bases separated the two germline ends. The CDR3, as DNA: TGCGCCAGCAGTAGACAGGAAAACACCGGGGAGCTGTTTTTT. Protein product: CASSRQENTGELFF.

The V call is TRBV2, the J call TRBJ2-2, with 10 bases aligning to TRBD2. CDR3 length: 15 residues. The junction had 3 bases not matched to a gene; V was cut back by 2 bases and J by 6 bases. Germline V gene sequence: CDR1 SNHLY, CDR2 FYNNEI. This CDR3 reads CASSELGLAPGELFF. CDR3 nucleotides: TGTGCCAGCAGTGAATTGGGACTAGCGCCCGGGGAGCTGTTTTTT.

The chain couples TRBV7-9 to TRBJ1-5, with unresolved D. The length of the CDR3 is 16 residues. The V and J ends lost 1 base and 1 base respectively, with 11 bases between them. The V gene's germline CDR1 is SEHNR and CDR2 FQNEAQ (reference sequence). The CDR3 nucleotides read TGTGCCAGCAGCTTAGGGGTAGGAGGGAGCAATCAGCCCCAGCATTTT. Translation: CASSLGVGGSNQPQHF.

The V gene is TRBV5-4, the J gene TRBJ1-1; 7 bases fit TRBD1. V trimming: 4 bases; J trimming: 1 base; junction bases outside the gene matches: 13. CDR3 length: 17 residues. CDR1 is SGHNT and CDR2 is YYREEE in the germline V gene (reference sequence). The CDR3 DNA follows: TGTGCCAGCAGCCCCCCACCTGACAGGGAACAGAACACTGAAGCTTTCTTT. It translates to CASSPPPDREQNTEAFF.

This clone has just a few counts. The V and J genes are TRBV3-1 (or the pseudogene TRBV3-2) and TRBJ1-1, with 9 nucleotides matching TRBD1. The V gene's germline CDR1 is LGHDT and CDR2 YNNKEL (reference sequence). The CDR3 spans 13 residues. Trimming cost V 10 bases and J 2 bases; bases outside gene matches: 5. The CDR3 DNA reads TGTGCCACCAGGGACAGGGATAACACTGAAGCTTTCTTT. As protein: CATRDRDNTEAFF.

The chain is built from TRBV6-5 and TRBJ2-5, with D maybe TRBD2 (6 bases). The CDR3 has 14 residues. Trimming removed 5 bases from V and 5 bases from J, with 15 bases in between. Germline lookup yields CDR1 MNHEY and CDR2 SVGAGI. This CDR3 reads CASSKREIEETQYF. The CDR3 DNA reads as TGTGCCAGCAGTAAACGGGAGATTGAGGAGACCCAGTACTTC.

As DNA, the CDR3 is TGTGCCAGCAGCTTAGAGGCGGGAGGGGACAATGAGCAGTTCTTC. Translating it yields CASSLEAGGDNEQFF. The V call is TRBV7-7, the J call TRBJ2-1; 9 bases fit TRBD2. The CDR3 length is 15 residues. The V gene end was trimmed by 1 base and the J gene end by 5 bases; junction bases not matched to a gene: 3. Germline-derived CDR1 and CDR2 are SSHAT and FNYEAQ (reference sequence).

In its sample, this clone was seen a few times. This same CDR3 is encoded by further DNA sequences in the sample. J is TRBJ2-7 and V is TRBV9, with D uncertain. CDR1 is SGDLS, CDR2 YYNGEE, per germline. Trimming took 0 bases from V and 0 from J, leaving 7 bases between them. This CDR3 comprises 14 residues. The CDR3 nucleotides read TGTGCCAGCAGCGTAGACCCGAGCTCCTACGAGCAGTACTTC. Translation gives CASSVDPSSYEQYF.

The chain links TRBV9 to TRBJ1-6; perhaps TRBD1 as D (5 bases). The CDR3 loop spans 15 amino acids. With 4 bases removed from V and 9 bases from J, the gap between germline ends came to 17 bases. Germline V gene data show CDR1 as SGDLS and CDR2 as YYNGEE. CDR3 amino acids: CASSKRRGRGSPLHF. The CDR3 DNA sequence: TGTGCCAGCAGCAAGAGGAGGGGTAGGGGTTCACCCCTCCACTTT.

This rearrangement joins TRBV7-6 to TRBJ1-2; 9 nucleotides align to TRBD1. CDR1 SGHVS and CDR2 FNYEAQ come from the germline V gene. With V trimmed by 5 bases and J by 4 bases, 11 bases remained unmatched. This CDR3 is 16 amino acids long. The CDR3 protein is CASSPKLSGQGYGYTF. CDR3 coding DNA: TGTGCCAGCAGCCCCAAACTTTCGGGACAGGGCTATGGCTACACCTTC. The full variable domain, in which reference TRBV7-6 and TRBJ1-2 provide the parts outside the CDR3, is GAGVSQSPRYKVTKRGQDVALRCDPISGHVSLYWYRQALGQGPEFLTYFNYEAQQDKSGLPNDRFSAERPEGSISTLTIQRTEQRDSAMYRCASSPKLSGQGYGYTFGSGTRLTVV.

J is TRBJ2-7 and V is TRBV27; D is unresolved. There are 12 residues in the CDR3. Deletions cut 5 bases from V and 3 bases from J, with 8 bases between. CDR1 is MNHEY, CDR2 SMNVEV, per germline (reference sequence). CDR3 DNA: TGTGCCAGCAGTCTCAACAGCTACGAGCAGTACTTC. Its translation: CASSLNSYEQYF.

The chain links TRBV6-1 to TRBJ1-6; no definite D call. CDR3 length: 15 amino acids. Trimming left V 2 bases short and J 9 bases short, with 14 bases between. Germline CDR1 MNHNS, CDR2 SASEGT. CDR3 sequence reads: CASSELGVLGSPLHF. The CDR3 region has the DNA TGTGCCAGCAGTGAACTCGGGGTTCTTGGTTCACCCCTCCACTTT.

The genes are TRBV13 and TRBJ2-5, with D possibly TRBD2 on 5 matching bases. The CDR3 consists of 15 residues. Germline V gene data show CDR1 as PRHDT and CDR2 as FYEKMQ (reference sequence). Between the trimmed V and J ends, which lost 0 bases and 5 bases, there was a span of 13 bases. The CDR3 DNA sequence: TGTGCCAGCAGCTTAGGCACAGAGGGAGAGGAGACCCAGTACTTC. It encodes CASSLGTEGEETQYF.